This T cell receptor (beta chain) was documented in a study of blood T cell repertoires in COVID-19 (dated by TCRdb to the early 2020s). Background for the entire study: Samples from collaborators originated in the United States, Italy and Spain and spanned both the acute and convalescent phases of COVID-19. The prospective study material was composed of cDNA or gDNA derived from T cells, B-cell-depleted T cells, or PBMCs. The dataset comprised deeply sampled blood TCRbeta repertoires from subjects exposed to, actively infected with, or recovered from COVID-19. The repertoires were released in a freely available public database meant as a resource for research on the immune response to SARS-CoV-2. Samples were obtained from the ongoing ImmuneRACE study (first 160 participants) and from over a thousand subjects provided by 6 global collaborators. A de-identified subject ID, COVID-19 status, age in years and sex were almost always included in the sample metadata. Where available, HLA class I and class II types were obtained from metadata supplied by the sample provider rather than from assay-based typing.

Trimming costs V 3 bases and J 8 bases, and their ends lie 11 bases apart. In the germline V gene, CDR1 corresponds to SGHNT and CDR2 to YENEEA. The CDR3, cysteine through phenylalanine, is 13 amino acids long. The retained sequence is limited to the CDR3, 39 bases, with the frame set at the first base. For this clone: This clone's antigen is unknown. The record has no base qualities; no much larger clone is one base away.

The immunoSEQ Assay, a bias-controlled multiplex PCR, was used to amplify TCRbeta CDR3 regions from genomic DNA. The original methods were these. Nucleated cell counts per sample were estimated from amplification of reference gene primers within the assay. Sequence reads were collapsed and filtered to measure the absolute abundance of every unique TCRbeta CDR3 rearrangement. For each sample, productive Simpson clonality was calculated by taking the square root of Simpson's diversity index across productive rearrangements. Held by TCRdb, this immuneACCESS table contains in-frame sequences only and omits some clones. Under half of the omission traces to an unresolved V gene where checked; the cause of the rest is unknown. V and J calls and clone size are those listed in that table; D and trimming were worked out from the DNA. The sample table records about 47,000 clones; 81% of these occur just once. The ten largest clonotypes hold 26% of the sample.

What the study reported, not specific to this receptor: The quantity of clinical and demographic metadata differed by source and by participant and was supplied without curation.

One collaborating source in Seattle enrolled patients while the patients were actively infected and followed the patients over time throughout the course of disease. Each collaborating institution followed its own protocols to collect whole blood in K2EDTA tubes. For TCRbeta analysis, collaborators shipped samples in one of three forms: frozen whole blood, isolated PBMCs, or DNA extracted from either of those sample types. The sequencing sample was made of peripheral blood. The clonotype originates from a woman older than 75 with COVID-19, enrolled during active disease. Here the chain combines TRBV11-3 and TRBJ2-4; a tentative D call is TRBD1 (7 bases match). The nucleotides read TGTGCCAGCAGCTTCAGGGGGGAAGACATTCAGTACTTC. This encodes CASSFRGEDIQYF.